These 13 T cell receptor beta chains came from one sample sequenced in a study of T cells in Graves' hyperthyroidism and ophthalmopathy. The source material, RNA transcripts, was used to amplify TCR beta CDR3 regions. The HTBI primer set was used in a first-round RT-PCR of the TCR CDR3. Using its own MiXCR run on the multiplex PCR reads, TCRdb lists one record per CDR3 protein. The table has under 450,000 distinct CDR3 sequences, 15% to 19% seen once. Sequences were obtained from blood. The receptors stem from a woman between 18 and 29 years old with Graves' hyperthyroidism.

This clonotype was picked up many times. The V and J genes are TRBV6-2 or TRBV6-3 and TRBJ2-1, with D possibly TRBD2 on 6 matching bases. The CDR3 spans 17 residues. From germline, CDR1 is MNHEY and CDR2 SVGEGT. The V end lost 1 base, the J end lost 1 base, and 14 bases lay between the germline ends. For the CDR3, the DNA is TGTGCCAGCAGTTACTGGGGGGTGACAGCTTCCTACAATGAGCAGTTCTTC. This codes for CASSYWGVTASYNEQFF.

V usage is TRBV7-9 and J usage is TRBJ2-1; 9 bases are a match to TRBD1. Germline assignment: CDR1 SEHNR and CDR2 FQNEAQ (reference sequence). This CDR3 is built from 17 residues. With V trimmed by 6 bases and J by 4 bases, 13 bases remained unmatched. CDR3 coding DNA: TGTGCCAGCAGTCGTACCTCGGACAGGGGCAGGTACAATGAGCAGTTCTTC. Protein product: CASSRTSDRGRYNEQFF.

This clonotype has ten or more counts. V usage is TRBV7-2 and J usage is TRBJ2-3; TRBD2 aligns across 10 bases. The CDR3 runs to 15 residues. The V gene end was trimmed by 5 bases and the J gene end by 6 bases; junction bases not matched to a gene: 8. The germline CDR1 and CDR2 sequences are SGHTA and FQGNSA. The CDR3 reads CASSPQGLARDTQYF. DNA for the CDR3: TGTGCCAGCAGCCCACAGGGACTAGCGAGGGATACGCAGTATTTT.

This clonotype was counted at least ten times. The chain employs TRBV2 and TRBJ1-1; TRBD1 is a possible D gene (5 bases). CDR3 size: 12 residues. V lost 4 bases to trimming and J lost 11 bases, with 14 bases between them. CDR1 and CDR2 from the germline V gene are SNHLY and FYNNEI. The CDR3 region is CASSVGRGDAFF. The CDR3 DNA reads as TGTGCCAGCAGTGTCGGGAGGGGCGACGCTTTCTTT.

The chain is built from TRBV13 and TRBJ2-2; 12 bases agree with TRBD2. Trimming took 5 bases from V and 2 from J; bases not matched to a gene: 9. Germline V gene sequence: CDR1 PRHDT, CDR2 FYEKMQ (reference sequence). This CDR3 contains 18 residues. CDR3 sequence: CASSEFGTSGRNTGELFF. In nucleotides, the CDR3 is TGTGCCAGCAGCGAATTTGGGACTAGCGGGCGAAACACCGGGGAGCTGTTTTTT.

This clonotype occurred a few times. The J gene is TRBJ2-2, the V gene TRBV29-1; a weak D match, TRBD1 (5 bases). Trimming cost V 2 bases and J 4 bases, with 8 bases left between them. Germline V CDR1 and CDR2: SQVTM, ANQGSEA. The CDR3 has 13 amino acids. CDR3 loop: CSVEQGSTGELFF. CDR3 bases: TGCAGCGTTGAACAGGGATCCACCGGGGAGCTGTTTTTT.

The DNA of the CDR3 is TGTGCCAGCAGATCCGGTGGGGCCAAGTCCTACGAGCAGTTCTTC. Residues: CASRSGGAKSYEQFF. The chain links TRBV12-3 or TRBV12-4 to TRBJ2-1; perhaps TRBD1 as D (5 bases). The CDR3 contains 15 residues. V was clipped by 6 bases and J by 10 bases, with 22 bases between them.

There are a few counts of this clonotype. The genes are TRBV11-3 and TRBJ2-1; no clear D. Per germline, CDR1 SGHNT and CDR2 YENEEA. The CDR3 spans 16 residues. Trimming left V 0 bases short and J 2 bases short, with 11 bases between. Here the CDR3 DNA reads TGTGCCAGCAGCTTAGACTCCCCTACCACCTACAATGAGCAGTTCTTC. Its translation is CASSLDSPTTYNEQFF.

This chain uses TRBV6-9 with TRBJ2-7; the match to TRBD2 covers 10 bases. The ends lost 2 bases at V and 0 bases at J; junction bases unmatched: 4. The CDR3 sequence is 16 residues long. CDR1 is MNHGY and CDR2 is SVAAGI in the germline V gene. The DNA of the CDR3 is TGTGCCAGCAGTTATGGACTAGCGGTACTCTCCTACGAGCAGTACTTC. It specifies CASSYGLAVLSYEQYF.

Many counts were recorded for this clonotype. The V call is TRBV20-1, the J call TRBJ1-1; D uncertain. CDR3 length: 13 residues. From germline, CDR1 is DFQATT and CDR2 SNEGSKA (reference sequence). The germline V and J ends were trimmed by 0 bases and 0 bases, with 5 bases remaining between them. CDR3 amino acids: CSARDEMNTEAFF. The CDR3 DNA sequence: TGCAGTGCTAGAGATGAGATGAACACTGAAGCTTTCTTT.

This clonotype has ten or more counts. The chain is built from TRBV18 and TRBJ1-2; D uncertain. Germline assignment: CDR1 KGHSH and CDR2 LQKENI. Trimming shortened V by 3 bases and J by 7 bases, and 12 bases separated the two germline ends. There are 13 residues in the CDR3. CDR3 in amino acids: CASSPAVVTGYTF. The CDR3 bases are TGTGCCAGCTCACCGGCAGTAGTTACTGGCTACACCTTC.

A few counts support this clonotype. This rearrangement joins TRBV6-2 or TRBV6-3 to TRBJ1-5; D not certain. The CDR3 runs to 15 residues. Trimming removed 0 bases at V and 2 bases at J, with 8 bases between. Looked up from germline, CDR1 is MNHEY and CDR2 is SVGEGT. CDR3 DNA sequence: TGTGCCAGCAGTTACTCTGGATACGGCAATCAGCCCCAGCATTTT. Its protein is CASSYSGYGNQPQHF.

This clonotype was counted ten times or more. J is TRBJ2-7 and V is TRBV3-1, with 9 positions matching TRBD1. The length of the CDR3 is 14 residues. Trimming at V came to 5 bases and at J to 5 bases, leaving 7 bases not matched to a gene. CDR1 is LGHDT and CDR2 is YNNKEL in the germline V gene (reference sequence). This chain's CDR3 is CASSYTGQGHEQYF. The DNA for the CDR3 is TGTGCCAGCAGCTATACGGGACAGGGCCACGAGCAGTACTTC.